One and the same sample provided the 18 T cell receptor beta chains below, sequenced in a study of T cell repertoires in ileal Crohn's disease. Repertoires were generated with immunoSEQ multiplex PCR, while TCRdb's copy carries only in-frame clones and drops some. The table lists more than 15,000 clones, roughly three quarters of them singletons. Indicated time point: inflamed ileum from the surgical specimen. The sequenced sample was ileal tissue. These receptors were taken from an adult with Crohn's disease.

The chain employs TRBV29-1 and TRBJ1-1; D might be TRBD1 (5 bases). Germline V lookup: CDR1 SQVTM, CDR2 ANQGSEA. The CDR3 totals 13 residues. Trimming pared 0 bases from V and 6 bases from J, leaving 11 bases between. The CDR3 sequence is CSVEDLWGAEAFF. The CDR3 DNA sequence: TGCAGCGTTGAAGATCTATGGGGGGCTGAAGCTTTCTTT.

Details on this clone: With a much larger clone just one base away, this may be a read error. This sample includes further DNA sequences coding for the same CDR3. The chain joins TRBV4-1 to TRBJ2-2; D remains unclear. The V end lost 5 bases, the J end lost 4 bases, and 5 bases lay between the germline ends. The germline gives CDR1 MGHRA, CDR2 YSYEKL. This CDR3 contains 12 residues. CDR3 bases: TGCGCCAGCAGCATTGGCACCGGGGAGCTGTTTTTT. Translation: CASSIGTGELFF.

V usage is TRBV7-9 and J usage is TRBJ1-2, with D perhaps TRBD1 (6 bases). This CDR3 has 14 residues. Germline V CDR1 and CDR2: SEHNR, FQNEAQ (reference sequence). V lost 5 bases to trimming and J lost 6 bases, with 16 bases between them. In nucleotides, the CDR3 is TGTGCCAGCAGCGTACGGGGGGCGCTGAATGGCTACACCTTC. Translation gives CASSVRGALNGYTF.

The rearrangement links TRBV11-2 to TRBJ2-2, with D uncertain. Trimming stripped 2 bases from V and 3 bases from J, with 10 bases between. From germline, CDR1 is SGHAT and CDR2 FQNNGV. The CDR3 extends over 15 amino acids. The DNA of the CDR3 is TGTGCCAGCAGCTTACGCACGGGCCACACCGGGGAGCTGTTTTTT. It yields the protein CASSLRTGHTGELFF.

The chain carries TRBV7-8 and TRBJ1-1; D remains unclear. The CDR3 spans 15 residues. Looked up from germline, CDR1 is SGHVS and CDR2 is FQNEAQ. V dropped 3 bases and J dropped 0 bases, with 11 bases sitting between them. The CDR3 nucleotides read TGTGCCAGCAGCTTCCCCCGGGGTATGAACACTGAAGCTTTCTTT. Residues: CASSFPRGMNTEAFF.

The chain employs TRBV5-1 and TRBJ1-4, with D uncertain. This CDR3 region has 18 residues. CDR1 and CDR2 from the germline V gene are SGHRS and YFSETQ. V dropped 0 bases and J dropped 4 bases, with 19 bases sitting between them. CDR3 amino acids: CASSLAPAHVGVNEKLFF. CDR3 in DNA: TGCGCCAGCAGCTTGGCCCCTGCCCACGTAGGTGTTAATGAAAAACTGTTTTTT.

This clone showed up just a few times. The J gene is TRBJ1-5, the V gene TRBV6-1; 10 nucleotides agree with TRBD1. The CDR3 has 14 amino acids. Trimming cost V 7 bases and J 2 bases; bases outside gene matches: 2. Germline CDR1 MNHNS, CDR2 SASEGT. CDR3 region: CASIGTGGNQPQHF. DNA of the CDR3: TGTGCCAGCATCGGGACAGGGGGCAATCAGCCCCAGCATTTT.

The chain uses TRBV6-4 and TRBJ1-1; D is perhaps TRBD1 (5 bases). The CDR3 is made up of 12 amino acids. V dropped 6 bases and J dropped 9 bases, with 14 bases sitting between them. CDR1 is MRHNA, CDR2 SNTAGT, per germline. CDR3: CASSPSQGKAFF. In DNA form, the CDR3 reads TGTGCCAGCAGCCCCTCTCAGGGAAAAGCTTTCTTT.

This rearrangement joins TRBV19 to TRBJ2-3; TRBD2 might be the D (5 bases). Trimming took off 4 bases at V and 0 bases at J, with 17 bases between the two ends. Germline CDR1 reads LNHDA; CDR2 reads SQIVND (reference sequence). CDR3 length: 17 residues. The CDR3 DNA follows: TGTGCCAGTAGTAGAAGGGAAGCGGCCCGTAGCACAGATACGCAGTATTTT. Translating it yields CASSRREAARSTDTQYF. Together with reference TRBV19 and TRBJ2-3, the CDR3 gives the full variable domain: DGGITQSPKYLFRKEGQNVTLSCEQNLNHDAMYWYRQDPGQGLRLIYYSQIVNDFQKGDIAEGYSVSREKKESFPLTVTSAQKNPTAFYLCASSRREAARSTDTQYFGPGTRLTVL.

In its sample, this clone was seen a few times. The rearrangement joins TRBV11-2 to TRBJ1-1, with D possibly TRBD1 on 6 matching bases. Deletions cut 5 bases from V and 3 bases from J, with 16 bases between. CDR1 is SGHAT and CDR2 is FQNNGV in the germline V gene. The CDR3 sequence is 15 residues long. CDR3 in amino acids: CASSPTQGFDTEAFF. Here the CDR3 DNA reads TGTGCCAGCAGCCCTACACAGGGATTTGACACTGAAGCTTTCTTT.

This clone appeared a single time. The chain carries TRBV7-9 and TRBJ1-1, with D uncertain. The CDR3 runs to 13 residues. Trimming shortened V by 0 bases and J by 6 bases, and 8 bases separated the two germline ends. CDR1 is SEHNR, CDR2 FQNEAQ, per germline (reference sequence). The CDR3 loop is CASSLANTPEAFF. The CDR3 DNA is TGTGCCAGCAGCTTAGCTAATACCCCTGAAGCTTTCTTT.

The gene calls are TRBV5-4 and TRBJ2-5, with 7 bases matching TRBD1. Trimming removed 4 bases from V and 1 base from J; junction bases left unmatched: 7. Germline V gene sequence: CDR1 SGHNT, CDR2 YYREEE (reference sequence). This CDR3 spans 15 amino acids. The CDR3 DNA sequence: TGTGCCAGCAGCCCATACAACAGGGGCCAAGAGACCCAGTACTTC. Its translation is CASSPYNRGQETQYF. Full variable domain (remainder filled in from reference TRBV5-4 and TRBJ2-5): ETGVTQSPTHLIKTRGQQVTLRCSSQSGHNTVSWYQQALGQGPQFIFQYYREEENGRGNFPPRFSGLQFPNYSSELNVNALELDDSALYLCASSPYNRGQETQYFGPGTRLLVL.

By frequency in the sample, this clone is medium-sized. The chain recombines TRBV2 with TRBJ2-7; TRBD2 agrees at 10 bases. Trimming at V came to 2 bases and at J to 7 bases, leaving 5 bases not matched to a gene. This CDR3 is 14 amino acids long. Looked up from germline, CDR1 is SNHLY and CDR2 is FYNNEI. CDR3 DNA: TGTGCCAGCAGTGAACTAGCGGGGGTGCGGGAGCAGTACTTC. It is translated as CASSELAGVREQYF.

The J gene is TRBJ1-3, the V gene TRBV5-5, with D unresolved. V dropped 4 bases and J dropped 4 bases, with 9 bases sitting between them. Per germline, CDR1 SGHKS and CDR2 YYEKEE (reference sequence). There are 13 residues in the CDR3. Written as DNA, the CDR3 is TGTGCCAGCAGCCCGGACTCGGGAAACACCATATATTTT. It specifies CASSPDSGNTIYF. Full variable domain (outside the CDR3, taken from reference TRBV5-5 and TRBJ1-3): DAGVTQSPTHLIKTRGQQVTLRCSPISGHKSVSWYQQVLGQGPQFIFQYYEKEERGRGNFPDRFSARQFPNYSSELNVNALLLGDSALYLCASSPDSGNTIYFGEGSWLTVV.

Here the CDR3 reads CASSLRTSGSNEQYF. The CDR3 nucleotides read TGTGCCAGCAGCTTGAGGACTAGCGGGAGCAACGAGCAGTACTTC. The chain has TRBV7-2 and TRBJ2-7; 13 bases align to TRBD2. Trimming at V came to 3 bases and at J to 5 bases, leaving 4 bases not matched to a gene. CDR3 length: 15 amino acids. Germline CDR1 SGHTA, CDR2 FQGNSA.

The CDR3 region has the DNA TGCGCCAGCAGGGGGGACTACCGATCCACAGATACGCAGTATTTT. Amino acid sequence: CASRGDYRSTDTQYF. The chain recombines TRBV10-2 with TRBJ2-3, with TRBD2 matching over 7 bases. Germline loops: CDR1 WSHSY, CDR2 SAAADI. CDR3 length: 15 residues. With V trimmed by 6 bases and J by 2 bases, 8 bases remained unmatched.

The gene calls are TRBV28 and TRBJ2-4; TRBD2 is a possible D gene (6 bases). Germline V gives CDR1 MDHEN, CDR2 SYDVKM. Trimming pared 5 bases from V and 0 bases from J, leaving 20 bases between. CDR3 size: 18 residues. CDR3 loop: CASSPRFVSGLAKNIQYF. The DNA for the CDR3 is TGTGCCAGCAGTCCTCGATTTGTTTCGGGACTAGCCAAAAACATTCAGTACTTC.

This clone is deemed medium-sized. CDR3 DNA: TGTGCCAGCAACTCTCACAACTCTGGAAACACCATATATTTT. Amino acid sequence: CASNSHNSGNTIYF. The J gene is TRBJ1-3, the V gene TRBV6-1; no definite D call. Trimming took 7 bases from V and 0 from J, leaving 10 bases between them. CDR3 size: 14 residues. Per germline, CDR1 MNHNS and CDR2 SASEGT.